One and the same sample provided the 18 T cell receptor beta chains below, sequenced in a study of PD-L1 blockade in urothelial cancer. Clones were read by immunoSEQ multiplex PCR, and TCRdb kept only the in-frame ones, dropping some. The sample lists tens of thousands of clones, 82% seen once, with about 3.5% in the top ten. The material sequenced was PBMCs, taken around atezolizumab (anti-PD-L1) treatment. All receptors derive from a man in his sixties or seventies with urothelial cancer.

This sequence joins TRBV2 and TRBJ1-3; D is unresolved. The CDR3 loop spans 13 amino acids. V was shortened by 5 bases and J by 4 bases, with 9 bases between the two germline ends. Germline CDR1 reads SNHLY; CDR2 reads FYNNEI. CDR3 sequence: CASSILPGNTIYF. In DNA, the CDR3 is TGTGCCAGCAGTATACTCCCCGGAAACACCATATATTTT.

The CDR3 coding sequence is TGCGCCAGCAGCATACGGGGACAGTCTAATGAAAAACTGTTTTTT. This sequence encodes CASSIRGQSNEKLFF. The chain recombines TRBV5-1 with TRBJ1-4; 7 nucleotides match TRBD1. This CDR3 has 15 residues. CDR1 and CDR2 (germline): SGHRS, YFSETQ. Trimming removed 4 bases from V and 3 bases from J; junction bases left unmatched: 6.

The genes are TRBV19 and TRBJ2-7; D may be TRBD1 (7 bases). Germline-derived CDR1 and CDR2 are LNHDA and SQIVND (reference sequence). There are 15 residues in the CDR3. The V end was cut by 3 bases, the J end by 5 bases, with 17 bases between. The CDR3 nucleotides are TGTGCCAGTAGTATGTATCGGCAGGGGGGCCACGAGCAGTACTTC. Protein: CASSMYRQGGHEQYF.

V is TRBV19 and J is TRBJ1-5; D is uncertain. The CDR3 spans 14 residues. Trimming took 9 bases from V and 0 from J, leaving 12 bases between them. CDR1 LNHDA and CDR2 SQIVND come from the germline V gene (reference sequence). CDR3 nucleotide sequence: TGTGCCAGCCAACCACAGTTTAGCAATCAGCCCCAGCATTTT. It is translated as CASQPQFSNQPQHF.

CDR3 amino acids: CASSLDIRQFF. CDR3 sequence (DNA): TGTGCCAGCAGCCTGGACATTCGGCAGTTCTTC. The chain uses TRBV6-1 and TRBJ2-1; D is perhaps TRBD1 (5 bases). The CDR3 runs 11 residues. Trimming cost V 6 bases and J 12 bases, with 12 bases left between them. Looked up from germline, CDR1 is MNHNS and CDR2 is SASEGT.

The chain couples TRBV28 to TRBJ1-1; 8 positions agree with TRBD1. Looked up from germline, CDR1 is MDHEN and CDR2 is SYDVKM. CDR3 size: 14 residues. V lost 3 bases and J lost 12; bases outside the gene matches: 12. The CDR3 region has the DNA TGTGCCAGCAGTTTTGGGACAGGCCGAGGTTGGACTTTCTTT. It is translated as CASSFGTGRGWTFF.

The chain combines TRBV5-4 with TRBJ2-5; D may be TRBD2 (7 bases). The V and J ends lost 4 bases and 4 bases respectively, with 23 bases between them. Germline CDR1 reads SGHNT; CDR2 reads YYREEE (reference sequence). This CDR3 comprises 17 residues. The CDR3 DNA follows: TGTGCCAGCAGCCTTTTGGGATTGGGGGGGGCCGGAGAGACCCAGTACTTC. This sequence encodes CASSLLGLGGAGETQYF. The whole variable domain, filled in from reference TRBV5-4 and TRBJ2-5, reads ETGVTQSPTHLIKTRGQQVTLRCSSQSGHNTVSWYQQALGQGPQFIFQYYREEENGRGNFPPRFSGLQFPNYSSELNVNALELDDSALYLCASSLLGLGGAGETQYFGPGTRLLVL.

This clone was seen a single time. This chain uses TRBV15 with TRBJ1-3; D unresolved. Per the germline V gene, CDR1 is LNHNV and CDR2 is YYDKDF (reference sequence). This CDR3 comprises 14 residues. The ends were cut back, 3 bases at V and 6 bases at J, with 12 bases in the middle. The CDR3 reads CATSSPSRINTIYF. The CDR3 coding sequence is TGTGCCACCAGCAGCCCCTCCAGGATAAACACCATATATTTT.

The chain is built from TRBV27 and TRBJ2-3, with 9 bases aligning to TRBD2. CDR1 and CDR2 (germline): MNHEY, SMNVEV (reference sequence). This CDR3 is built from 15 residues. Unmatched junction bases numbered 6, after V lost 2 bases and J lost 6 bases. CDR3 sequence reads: CASSLLAGSWDTQYF. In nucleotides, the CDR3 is TGTGCCAGCAGTTTACTAGCGGGAAGCTGGGATACGCAGTATTTT.

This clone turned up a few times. The CDR3 loop is CASTGQGRTQPQHF. CDR3 nucleotide sequence: TGTGCCAGCACAGGACAGGGGAGGACTCAGCCCCAGCATTTT. The chain combines TRBV28 with TRBJ1-5; 9 bases match TRBD1. Trimming took 7 bases from V and 6 from J; bases not matched to a gene: 7. This CDR3 comprises 14 residues. Germline CDR1 is MDHEN and CDR2 is SYDVKM.

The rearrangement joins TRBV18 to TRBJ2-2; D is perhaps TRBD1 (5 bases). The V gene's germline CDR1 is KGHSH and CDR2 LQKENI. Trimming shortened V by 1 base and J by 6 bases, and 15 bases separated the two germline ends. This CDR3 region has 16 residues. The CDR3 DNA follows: TGTGCCAGCTCACCACTGGGGCCCCCCAACCCCGGGGAGCTGTTTTTT. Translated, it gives CASSPLGPPNPGELFF.

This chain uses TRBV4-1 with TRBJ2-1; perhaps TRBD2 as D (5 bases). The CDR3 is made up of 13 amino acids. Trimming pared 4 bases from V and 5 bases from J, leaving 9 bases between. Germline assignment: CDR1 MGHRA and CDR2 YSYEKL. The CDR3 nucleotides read TGCGCCAGCAGCCTAGGACTTAACAATGAGCAGTTCTTC. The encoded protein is CASSLGLNNEQFF.

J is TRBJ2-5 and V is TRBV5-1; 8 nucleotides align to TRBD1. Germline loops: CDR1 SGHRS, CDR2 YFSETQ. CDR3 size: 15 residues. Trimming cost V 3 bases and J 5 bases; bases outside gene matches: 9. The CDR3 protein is CASSSGTGLLETQYF. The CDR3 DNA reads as TGCGCCAGCAGCTCCGGGACAGGCCTTCTTGAGACCCAGTACTTC.

The CDR3 nucleotides read TGTGCCAGCGGAGGCCTCCGGGACTTAGAGAACACCGGGGAGCTGTTTTTT. Amino acid sequence: CASGGLRDLENTGELFF. This chain uses TRBV21-1 with TRBJ2-2; TRBD2, as called in the table, went unchecked against the DNA. TRBV21-1 is a recognized pseudogene. This CDR3 is built from 17 residues.

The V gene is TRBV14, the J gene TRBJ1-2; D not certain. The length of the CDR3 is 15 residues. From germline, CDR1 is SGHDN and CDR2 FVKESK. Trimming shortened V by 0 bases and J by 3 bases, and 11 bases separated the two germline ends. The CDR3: CASSQDSGRHYGYTF. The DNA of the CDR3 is TGTGCCAGCAGCCAAGATTCAGGAAGGCACTATGGCTACACCTTC.

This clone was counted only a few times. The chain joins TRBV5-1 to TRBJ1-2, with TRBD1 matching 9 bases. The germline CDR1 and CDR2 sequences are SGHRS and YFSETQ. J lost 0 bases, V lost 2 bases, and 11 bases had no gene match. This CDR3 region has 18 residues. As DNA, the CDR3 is TGCGCCAGCAGCTTCTATGCGACAGGGGGTCCGACTAACTATGGCTACACCTTC. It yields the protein CASSFYATGGPTNYGYTF.

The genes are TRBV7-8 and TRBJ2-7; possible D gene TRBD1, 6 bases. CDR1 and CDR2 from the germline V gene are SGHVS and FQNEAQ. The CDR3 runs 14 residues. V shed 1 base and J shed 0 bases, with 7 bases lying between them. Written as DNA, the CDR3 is TGTGCCAGCAGCTTAGGGGACATCTCCTACGAGCAGTACTTC. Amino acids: CASSLGDISYEQYF.

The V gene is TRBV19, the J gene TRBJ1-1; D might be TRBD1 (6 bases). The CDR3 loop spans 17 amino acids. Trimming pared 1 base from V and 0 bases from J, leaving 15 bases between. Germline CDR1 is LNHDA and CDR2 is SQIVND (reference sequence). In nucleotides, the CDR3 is TGTGCCAGTAGTATAGCTGGGGGCCGACGCATGAACACTGAAGCTTTCTTT. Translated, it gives CASSIAGGRRMNTEAFF.